This TCR beta chain was identified in a study of blood T cell repertoires in COVID-19. Study details: Nucleic acid was either cDNA or gDNA, and it came from T cells, B-cell-depleted T cells, or PBMCs.

Under the authors' procedure: The assay estimated nucleated cells by amplifying reference gene primers. Produced via immunoSEQ multiplex PCR; TCRdb's table is partial and in-frame only. That table gives V, J and clone size, and the DNA gave D and trimming. There are roughly 140,000 clones in the sample; roughly three quarters occur only once, and about 3.9% lies in the top ten. The germline V gene encodes CDR1 SEHNR and CDR2 FQNEAQ (reference sequence). V dropped 4 bases and J dropped 5; count of bases not matched to a gene: 6. This CDR3 is built from 15 residues. This clonotype was sampled from a man in his 60s with acute or convalescent COVID-19. The chain recombines TRBV7-9 with TRBJ2-2, with 8 positions matching TRBD2. The sequencing sample was made of peripheral blood. In DNA form, the CDR3 reads TGTGCCAGCAGCTCTTCGGGAGGGCCTACCGGGGAGCTGTTTTTT. Translating it yields CASSSSGGPTGELFF.